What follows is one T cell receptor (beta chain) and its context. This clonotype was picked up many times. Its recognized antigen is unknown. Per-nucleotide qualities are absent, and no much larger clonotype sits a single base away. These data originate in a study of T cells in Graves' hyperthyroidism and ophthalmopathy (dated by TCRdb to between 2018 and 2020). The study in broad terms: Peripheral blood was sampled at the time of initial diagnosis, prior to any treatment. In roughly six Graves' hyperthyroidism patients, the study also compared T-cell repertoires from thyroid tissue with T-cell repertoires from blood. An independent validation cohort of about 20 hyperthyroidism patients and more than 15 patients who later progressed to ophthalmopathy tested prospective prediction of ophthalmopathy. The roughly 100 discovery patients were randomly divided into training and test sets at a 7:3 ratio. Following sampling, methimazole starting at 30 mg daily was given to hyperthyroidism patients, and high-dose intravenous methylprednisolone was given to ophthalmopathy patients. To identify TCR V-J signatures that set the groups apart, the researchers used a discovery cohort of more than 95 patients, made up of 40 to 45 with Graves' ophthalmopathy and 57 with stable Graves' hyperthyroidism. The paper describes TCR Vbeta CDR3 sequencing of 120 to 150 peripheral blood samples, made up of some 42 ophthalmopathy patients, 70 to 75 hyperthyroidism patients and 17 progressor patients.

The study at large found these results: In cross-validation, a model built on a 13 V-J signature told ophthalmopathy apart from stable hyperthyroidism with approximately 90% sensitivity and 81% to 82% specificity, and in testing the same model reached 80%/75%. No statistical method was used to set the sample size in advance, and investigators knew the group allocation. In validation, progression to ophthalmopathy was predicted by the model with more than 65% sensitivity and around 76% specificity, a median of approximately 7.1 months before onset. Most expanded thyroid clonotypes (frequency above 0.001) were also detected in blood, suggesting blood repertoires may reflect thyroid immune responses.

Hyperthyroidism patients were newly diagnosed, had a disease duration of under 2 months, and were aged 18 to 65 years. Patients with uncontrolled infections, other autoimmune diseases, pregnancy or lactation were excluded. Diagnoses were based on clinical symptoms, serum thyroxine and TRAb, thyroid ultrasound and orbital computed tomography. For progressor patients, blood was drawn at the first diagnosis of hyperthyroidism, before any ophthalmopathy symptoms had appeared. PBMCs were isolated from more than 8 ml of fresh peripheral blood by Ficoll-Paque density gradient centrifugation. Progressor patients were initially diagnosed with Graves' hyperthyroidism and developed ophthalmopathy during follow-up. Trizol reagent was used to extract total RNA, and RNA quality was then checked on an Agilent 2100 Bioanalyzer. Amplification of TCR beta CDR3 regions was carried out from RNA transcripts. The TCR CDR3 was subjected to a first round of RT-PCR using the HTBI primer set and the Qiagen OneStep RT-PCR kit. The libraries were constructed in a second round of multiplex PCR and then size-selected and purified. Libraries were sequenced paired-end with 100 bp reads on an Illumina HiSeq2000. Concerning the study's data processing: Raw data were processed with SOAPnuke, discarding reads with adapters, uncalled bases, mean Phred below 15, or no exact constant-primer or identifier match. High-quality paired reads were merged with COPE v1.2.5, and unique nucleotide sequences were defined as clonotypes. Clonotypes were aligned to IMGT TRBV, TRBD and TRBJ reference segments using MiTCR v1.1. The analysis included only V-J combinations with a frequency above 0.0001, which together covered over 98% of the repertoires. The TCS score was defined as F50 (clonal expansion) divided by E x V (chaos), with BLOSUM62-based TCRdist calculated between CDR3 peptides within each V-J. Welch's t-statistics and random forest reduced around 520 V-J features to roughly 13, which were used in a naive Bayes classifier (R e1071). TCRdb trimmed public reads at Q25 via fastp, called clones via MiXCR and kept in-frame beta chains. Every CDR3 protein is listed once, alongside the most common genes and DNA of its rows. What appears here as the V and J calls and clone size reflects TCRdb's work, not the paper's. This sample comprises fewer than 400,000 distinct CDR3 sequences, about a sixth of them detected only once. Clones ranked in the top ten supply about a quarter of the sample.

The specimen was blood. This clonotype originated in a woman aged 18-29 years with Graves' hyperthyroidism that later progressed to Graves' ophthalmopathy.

The CDR3 sequence is CASSPSPPPNYGYTF. The DNA sequence is as follows: TGTGCCAGCAGCCCGTCCCCCCCACCTAACTATGGCTACACCTTC. The rearrangement joined TRBV7-2 to TRBJ1-2, with no D gene named confidently. There are 15 amino acids in the CDR3, from cysteine to phenylalanine inclusive. Just CDR3 DNA is preserved here, 45 bases in frame from base 1. Based on the germline V gene, the CDR1 and CDR2 sequences are SGHTA and FQGNSA. V and J are truncated by 5 bases and 0 bases respectively, leaving an intervening sequence of 13 bases.